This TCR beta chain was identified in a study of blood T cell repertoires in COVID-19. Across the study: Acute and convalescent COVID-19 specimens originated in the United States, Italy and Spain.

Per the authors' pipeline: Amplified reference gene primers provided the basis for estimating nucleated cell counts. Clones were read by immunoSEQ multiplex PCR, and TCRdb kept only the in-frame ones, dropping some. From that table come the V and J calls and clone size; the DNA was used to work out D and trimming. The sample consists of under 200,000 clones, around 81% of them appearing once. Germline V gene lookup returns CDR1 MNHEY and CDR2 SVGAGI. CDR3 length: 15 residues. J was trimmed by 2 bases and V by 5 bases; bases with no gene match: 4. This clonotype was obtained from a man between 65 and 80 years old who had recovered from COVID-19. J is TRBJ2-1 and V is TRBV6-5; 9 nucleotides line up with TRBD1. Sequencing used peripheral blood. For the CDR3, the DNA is TGTGCCAGCAGTCCAAGACAGGGGGCCTACAATGAGCAGTTCTTC. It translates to CASSPRQGAYNEQFF.